This T cell receptor beta chain came from a study of blood T cell repertoires in COVID-19. Study details: Samples of COVID-19 (acute and convalescent) were obtained from the United States, Italy and Spain. Sample material is recorded as cDNA or gDNA derived from T cells, B-cell-depleted T cells, or PBMCs.

Original handling: Estimated nucleated cell counts came from reference gene primer amplification. Profiled with immunoSEQ multiplex PCR; TCRdb holds only in-frame clones, not every one. That table is the source of V, J and clone size, and D and trimming were worked out from the DNA. Of some 200,000 clones in the sample, about 85% were seen once. The CDR3 extends over 14 amino acids. CDR1 SGHTA and CDR2 FQGNSA come from the germline V gene. J lost 8 bases, V lost 5 bases, and 6 bases had no gene match. The chain links TRBV7-2 to TRBJ2-1, with 10 nucleotides matching TRBD2. The sequenced sample was peripheral blood. The sequence was obtained from a man aged 45-60 years who had recovered from COVID-19. The CDR3 DNA follows: TGTGCCAGCAGCCAAACTAGCGGGACCTATGAGCAGTTCTTC. This gives the protein CASSQTSGTYEQFF.